The next 13 T cell receptor beta chains were all read from a single sample in a study of cytomegalovirus exposure and HLA in healthy donors. 13 Jbeta primers and 60 Vbeta primers were used for the PCR. Profiling relied on immunoSEQ multiplex PCR, and the TCRdb table lists in-frame clones only, not all of them. The data hold over 110,000 clones, with 75% to 85% observed a single time. Sequencing was carried out using PBMCs. These receptors originate from a woman aged 40-49 years in good health and CMV-seropositive.

The genes are TRBV10-1 and TRBJ1-1; the D is unclear. CDR1 and CDR2 (germline): WNHNN, SYGVQD (reference sequence). V lost 4 bases and J 7 bases, leaving 10 bases between the germline ends. The length of the CDR3 is 12 residues. DNA of the CDR3: TGCGCCAGCAGTGCAGGAGGGAATGAAGCTTTCTTT. Translated, it gives CASSAGGNEAFF.

The chain links TRBV5-4 to TRBJ1-1; D gene ambiguous. V lost 7 bases and J lost 1, with 8 bases in between. This CDR3 is 12 amino acids long. The germline CDR1 and CDR2 sequences are SGHNT and YYREEE (reference sequence). The CDR3 spells CASSPGNTEAFF. CDR3 nucleotides: TGTGCCAGCTCCCCGGGGAACACTGAAGCTTTCTTT.

The J gene is TRBJ2-1, the V gene TRBV4-2; 13 nucleotides line up with TRBD2. The CDR3 has 18 residues. J lost 6 bases, V lost 4 bases, and 12 bases had no gene match. Germline V gene lookup returns CDR1 LGHNA and CDR2 YNFKEQ. The CDR3 DNA reads as TGTGCCAGCAGCCGAGGACTAGCGGGAGTTCCCCCCATCAATGAGCAGTTCTTC. Translation: CASSRGLAGVPPINEQFF.

V gene TRBV5-1 combines with J gene TRBJ1-4; a weak D match, TRBD1 (6 bases). The CDR3 is 14 residues long. V lost 4 bases to trimming and J lost 5 bases, with 12 bases between them. The germline gives CDR1 SGHRS, CDR2 YFSETQ. CDR3 coding DNA: TGCGCCAGCAGCACAGGGCTCGACAATGAAAAACTGTTTTTT. This codes for CASSTGLDNEKLFF.

Details on this clone: A far larger clone is off by one base, so a read error is likely. This chain links TRBV13 with TRBJ2-7; perhaps TRBD1 as D (6 bases). This CDR3 is built from 12 residues. Trimming took 3 bases from V and 5 from J, leaving 8 bases between them. Germline assignment: CDR1 PRHDT and CDR2 FYEKMQ (reference sequence). The CDR3 nucleotides are TGTGCCAGCAGCTTTACAGGGAACGAGCAGTACTTC. Translated: CASSFTGNEQYF.

Regarding this clone: At one end the junction does not follow the germline gene, possibly because of a read error. The chain is built from TRBV5-4 and TRBJ2-3; weak D call: TRBD2 (5 bases). The CDR3 is 13 amino acids. Germline values: CDR1 SGHNT, CDR2 YYREEE (reference sequence). The CDR3 region is CAGSLSGADTQYF. The CDR3 DNA follows: TGTGCCGGCAGCTTGAGCGGAGCAGATACGCAGTATTTT.

The chain has TRBV4-2 and TRBJ1-5; D is unresolved. Germline V gene sequence: CDR1 LGHNA, CDR2 YNFKEQ. There are 15 residues in the CDR3. V lost 1 base and J lost 3, with 10 bases in between. CDR3 sequence reads: CASSQVWQINQPQHF. The CDR3 DNA sequence: TGTGCCAGCAGCCAAGTGTGGCAGATCAATCAGCCCCAGCATTTT.

There are a few counts of this clone. The rearrangement joins TRBV15 to TRBJ1-3, with D maybe TRBD1 (5 bases). CDR3 length: 15 amino acids. Germline-derived CDR1 and CDR2 are LNHNV and YYDKDF (reference sequence). Trimming shortened V by 0 bases and J by 1 base, and 7 bases separated the two germline ends. CDR3: CATSRDKGSGNTIYF. DNA of the CDR3: TGTGCCACCAGCAGAGATAAGGGGTCTGGAAACACCATATATTTT.

This clone has a handful of counts. The CDR3 DNA sequence: TGTGCCAGCGGCCTAGGAGGAGGTTGGGAGACCCAGTACTTC. This gives the protein CASGLGGGWETQYF. The chain uses TRBV7-2 and TRBJ2-5, with D possibly TRBD2 on 5 matching bases. CDR1 SGHTA and CDR2 FQGNSA come from the germline V gene. The CDR3 loop spans 14 amino acids. V lost 8 bases to trimming and J lost 5 bases, with 18 bases between them.

This clone occurred once. The rearrangement links TRBV28 to TRBJ1-5, with TRBD1 matching over 7 bases. The germline CDR1 and CDR2 sequences are MDHEN and SYDVKM. The CDR3 length is 15 residues. With V trimmed by 8 bases and J by 0 bases, 7 bases remained unmatched. The CDR3 region is CASFQGGHSNQPQHF. Here the CDR3 DNA reads TGTGCCAGCTTCCAGGGGGGACATAGCAATCAGCCCCAGCATTTT. The whole variable domain, filled in from reference TRBV28 and TRBJ1-5, reads DVKVTQSSRYLVKRTGEKVFLECVQDMDHENMFWYRQDPGLGLRLIYFSYDVKMKEKGDIPEGYSVSREKKERFSLILESASTNQTSMYLCASFQGGHSNQPQHFGDGTRLSIL.

This clone was counted once. The rearrangement joins TRBV12-5 to TRBJ2-3; 7 nucleotides align to TRBD1. Germline V lookup: CDR1 LGHNT, CDR2 FRNRAP. CDR3 length equals 15 residues. The trim removed 1 base at V and 6 bases at J, leaving 7 bases unmatched. The CDR3 DNA is TGTGCTAGTGGTTTGGGACAGGGTGATGGGGATACGCAGTATTTT. Its protein is CASGLGQGDGDTQYF.

This sequence joins TRBV4-2 and TRBJ2-7, with 15 bases matching TRBD2. The J segment lost 4 bases and the V segment lost 3 bases, leaving 4 bases of the junction unmatched. The CDR3 consists of 16 residues. The germline gives CDR1 LGHNA, CDR2 YNFKEQ. The CDR3 protein is CASSHDGLAGGYEQYF. DNA of the CDR3: TGTGCCAGCAGCCATGACGGACTAGCGGGAGGGTACGAGCAGTACTTC.

This chain uses TRBV6-5 with TRBJ2-1, with 13 bases matching TRBD2. Germline V CDR1 and CDR2: MNHEY, SVGAGI. V shed 1 base and J 15 bases; nucleotides not matched to a gene: 12. There are 16 residues in the CDR3. CDR3 nucleotide sequence: TGTGCCAGCAGTTACTTCCCTCCGGGACTAGCGGGATGGCTGTTCTTC. Residues: CASSYFPPGLAGWLFF.